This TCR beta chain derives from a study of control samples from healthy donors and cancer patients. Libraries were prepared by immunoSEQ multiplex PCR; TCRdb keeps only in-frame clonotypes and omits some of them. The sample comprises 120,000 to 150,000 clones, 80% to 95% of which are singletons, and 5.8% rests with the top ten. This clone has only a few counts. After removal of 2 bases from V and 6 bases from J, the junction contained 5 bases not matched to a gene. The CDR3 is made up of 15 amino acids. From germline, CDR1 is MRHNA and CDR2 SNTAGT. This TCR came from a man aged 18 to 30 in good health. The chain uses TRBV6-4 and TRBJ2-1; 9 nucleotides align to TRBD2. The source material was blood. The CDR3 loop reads CASSDGERGVNEQFF. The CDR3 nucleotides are TGTGCCAGCAGTGACGGCGAGCGGGGGGTCAATGAGCAGTTCTTC.